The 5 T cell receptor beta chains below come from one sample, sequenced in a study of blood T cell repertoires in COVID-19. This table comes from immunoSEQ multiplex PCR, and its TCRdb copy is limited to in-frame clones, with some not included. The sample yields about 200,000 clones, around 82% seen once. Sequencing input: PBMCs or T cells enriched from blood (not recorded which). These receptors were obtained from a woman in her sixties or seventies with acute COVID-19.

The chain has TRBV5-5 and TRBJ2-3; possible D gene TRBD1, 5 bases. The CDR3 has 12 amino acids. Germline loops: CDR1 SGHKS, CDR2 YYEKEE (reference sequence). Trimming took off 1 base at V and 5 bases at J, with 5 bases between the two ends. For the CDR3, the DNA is TGTGCCAGCAGCTTGAGGGGAGATACGCAGTATTTT. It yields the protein CASSLRGDTQYF.

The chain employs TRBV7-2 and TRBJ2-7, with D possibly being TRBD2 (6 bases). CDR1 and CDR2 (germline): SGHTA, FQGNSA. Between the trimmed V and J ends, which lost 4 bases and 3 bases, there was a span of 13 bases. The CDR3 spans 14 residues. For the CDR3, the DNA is TGTGCCAGCAGCTCGGGAGTATTCCTCTACGAGCAGTACTTC. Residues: CASSSGVFLYEQYF.

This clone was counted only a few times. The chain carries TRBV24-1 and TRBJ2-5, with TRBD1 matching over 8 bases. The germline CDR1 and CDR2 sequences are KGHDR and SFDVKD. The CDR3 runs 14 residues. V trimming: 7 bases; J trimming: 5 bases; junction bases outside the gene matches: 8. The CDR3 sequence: CATRPGQGTETQYF. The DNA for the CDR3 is TGTGCCACCAGGCCCGGACAGGGTACCGAGACCCAGTACTTC.

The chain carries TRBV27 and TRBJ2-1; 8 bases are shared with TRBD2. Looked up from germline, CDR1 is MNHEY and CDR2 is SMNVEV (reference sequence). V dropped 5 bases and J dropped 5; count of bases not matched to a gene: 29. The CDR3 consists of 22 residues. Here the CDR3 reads CASSPNIPRQTKREIGNNEQFF. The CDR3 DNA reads TGTGCCAGCAGTCCGAATATCCCCCGGCAGACAAAGCGGGAGATAGGGAACAATGAGCAGTTCTTC.

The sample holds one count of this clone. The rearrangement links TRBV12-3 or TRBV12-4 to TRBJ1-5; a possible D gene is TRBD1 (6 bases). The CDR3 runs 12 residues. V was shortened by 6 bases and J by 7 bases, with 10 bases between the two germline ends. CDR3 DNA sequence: TGTGCCAGCAGGCCAGGGGAACAGCCCCAGCATTTT. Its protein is CASRPGEQPQHF.